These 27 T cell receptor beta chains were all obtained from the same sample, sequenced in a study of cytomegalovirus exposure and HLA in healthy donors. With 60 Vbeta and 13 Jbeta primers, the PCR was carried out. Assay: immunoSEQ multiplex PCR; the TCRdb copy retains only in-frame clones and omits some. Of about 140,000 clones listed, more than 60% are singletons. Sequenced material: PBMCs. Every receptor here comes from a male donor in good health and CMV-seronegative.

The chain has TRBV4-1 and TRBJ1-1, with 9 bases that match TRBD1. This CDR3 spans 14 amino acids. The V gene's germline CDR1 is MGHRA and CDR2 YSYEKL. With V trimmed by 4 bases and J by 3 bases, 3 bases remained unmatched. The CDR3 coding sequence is TGCGCCAGCAGCCCACGGGACAGGGACACTGAAGCTTTCTTT. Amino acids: CASSPRDRDTEAFF.

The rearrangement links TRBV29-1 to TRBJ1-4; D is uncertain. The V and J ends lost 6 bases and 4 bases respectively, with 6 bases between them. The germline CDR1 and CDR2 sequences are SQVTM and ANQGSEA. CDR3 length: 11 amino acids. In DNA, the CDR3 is TGCAGCGTACGGAGTAATGAAAAACTGTTTTTT. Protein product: CSVRSNEKLFF.

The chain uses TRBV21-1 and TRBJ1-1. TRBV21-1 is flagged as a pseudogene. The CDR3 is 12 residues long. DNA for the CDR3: TGTGCCAGCACGGGGAAGGTGACTGAAGCTTTCTTT. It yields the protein CASTGKVTEAFF.

CDR3 protein: CASIGSEREKLFF. DNA of the CDR3: TGTGCCAGCATCGGGTCAGAGCGGGAAAAACTGTTTTTT. The V and J genes are TRBV2 and TRBJ1-4; D remains ambiguous. Germline-derived CDR1 and CDR2 are SNHLY and FYNNEI. The CDR3 is 13 residues long. V was shortened by 7 bases and J by 8 bases, with 14 bases between the two germline ends.

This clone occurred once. The CDR3 DNA sequence: TGTGCCAGCAGCACAAGACAGGGCTCTGGGGCCAACGTCCTGACTTTC. Amino acids: CASSTRQGSGANVLTF. The rearrangement joins TRBV13 to TRBJ2-6; 7 bases align to TRBD1. This CDR3 has 16 residues. The germline V gene has CDR1 PRHDT and CDR2 FYEKMQ (reference sequence). Germline trimming cut 5 bases from V and 0 bases from J; bases unmatched to any gene: 4.

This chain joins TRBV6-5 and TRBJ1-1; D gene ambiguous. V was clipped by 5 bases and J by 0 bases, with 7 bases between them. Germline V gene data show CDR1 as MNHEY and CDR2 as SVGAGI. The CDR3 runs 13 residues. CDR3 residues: CASSKQLNTEAFF. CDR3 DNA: TGTGCCAGCAGTAAGCAATTGAACACTGAAGCTTTCTTT.

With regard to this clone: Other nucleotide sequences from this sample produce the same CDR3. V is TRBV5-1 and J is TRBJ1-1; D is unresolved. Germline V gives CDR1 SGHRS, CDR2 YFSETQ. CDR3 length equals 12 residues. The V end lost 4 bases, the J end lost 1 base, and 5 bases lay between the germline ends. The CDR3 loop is CASSPGNTEAFF. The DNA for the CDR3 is TGCGCCAGCAGCCCAGGGAACACTGAAGCTTTCTTT.

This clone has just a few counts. The CDR3 sequence is CASSRGGSYEQYF. The CDR3, as DNA: TGCGCCAGCAGCCGGGGGGGCAGCTACGAGCAGTACTTC. V and J are TRBV23-1 and TRBJ2-7; TRBD2 aligns across 8 bases. TRBV23-1 is noted as an ORF with a role that remains uncertain. The CDR3 contains 13 residues. Trimming removed 6 bases from V and 3 bases from J; junction bases left unmatched: 4.

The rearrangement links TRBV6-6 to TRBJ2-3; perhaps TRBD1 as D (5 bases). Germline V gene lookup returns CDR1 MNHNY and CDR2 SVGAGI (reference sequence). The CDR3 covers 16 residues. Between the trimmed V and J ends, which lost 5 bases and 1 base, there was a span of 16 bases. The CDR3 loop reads CASSRSGQGGTDTQYF. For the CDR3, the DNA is TGTGCCAGCAGTCGGAGTGGTCAAGGGGGCACAGATACGCAGTATTTT.

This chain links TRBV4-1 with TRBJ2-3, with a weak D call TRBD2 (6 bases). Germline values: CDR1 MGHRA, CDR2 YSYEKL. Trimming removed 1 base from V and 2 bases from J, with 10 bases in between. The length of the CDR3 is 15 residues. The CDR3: CASSQGLVFTDTQYF. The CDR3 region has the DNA TGCGCCAGCAGCCAAGGACTAGTTTTCACAGATACGCAGTATTTT.

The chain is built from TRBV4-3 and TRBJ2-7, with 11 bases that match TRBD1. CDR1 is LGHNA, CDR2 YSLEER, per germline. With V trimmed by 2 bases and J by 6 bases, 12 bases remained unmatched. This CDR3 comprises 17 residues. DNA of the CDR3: TGCGCCAGCAGCCAAACCCCCCTCTGGACAGGGGGCTCCGAGCAGTACTTC. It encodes CASSQTPLWTGGSEQYF.

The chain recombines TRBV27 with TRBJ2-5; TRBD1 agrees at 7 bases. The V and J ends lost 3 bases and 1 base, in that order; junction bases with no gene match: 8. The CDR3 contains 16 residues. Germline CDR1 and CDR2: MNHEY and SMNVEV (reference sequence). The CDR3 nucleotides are TGTGCCAGCAGTTTGAGTCTAGGGACAGCCCAAGAGACCCAGTACTTC. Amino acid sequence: CASSLSLGTAQETQYF.

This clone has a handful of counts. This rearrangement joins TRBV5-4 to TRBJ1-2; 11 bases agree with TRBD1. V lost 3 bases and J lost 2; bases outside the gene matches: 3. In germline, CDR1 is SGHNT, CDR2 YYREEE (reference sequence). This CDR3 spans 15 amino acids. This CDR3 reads CASSWGTGGNYGYTF. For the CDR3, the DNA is TGTGCCAGCAGCTGGGGGACAGGGGGGAACTATGGCTACACCTTC.

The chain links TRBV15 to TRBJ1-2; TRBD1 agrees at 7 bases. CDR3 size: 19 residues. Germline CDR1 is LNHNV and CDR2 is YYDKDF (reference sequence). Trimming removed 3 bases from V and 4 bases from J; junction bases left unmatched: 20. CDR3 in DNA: TGTGCCACCAGCAGCCATCTTCCAGGACAGGTACCCAAAGGCTATGGCTACACCTTC. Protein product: CATSSHLPGQVPKGYGYTF.

CDR3 DNA: TGTGCCAGCAGCCAAGAGCTAGGGGGTGAGCAGTTCTTC. It is translated as CASSQELGGEQFF. The chain has TRBV11-3 and TRBJ2-1; maybe TRBD1 (6 bases). V lost 5 bases and J lost 9, with 14 bases in between. Germline CDR1 is SGHNT and CDR2 is YENEEA. This CDR3 spans 13 amino acids.

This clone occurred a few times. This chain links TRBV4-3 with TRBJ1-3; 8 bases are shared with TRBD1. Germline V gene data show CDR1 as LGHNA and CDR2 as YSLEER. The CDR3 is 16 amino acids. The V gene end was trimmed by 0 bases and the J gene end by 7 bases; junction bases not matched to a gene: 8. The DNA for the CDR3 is TGCGCCAGCAGCCAAGATATGGGTCAGGGGGCTAACACCATATATTTT. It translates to CASSQDMGQGANTIYF.

The CDR3 region has the DNA TGTGCCAGCAGCTTGGCCGGGGGTTCCTACGAGCAGTACTTC. It translates to CASSLAGGSYEQYF. The chain combines TRBV5-5 with TRBJ2-7, with D perhaps matching TRBD2 (6 bases). This CDR3 is 14 amino acids long. The germline CDR1 and CDR2 sequences are SGHKS and YYEKEE (reference sequence). Trimming pared 0 bases from V and 1 base from J, leaving 8 bases between.

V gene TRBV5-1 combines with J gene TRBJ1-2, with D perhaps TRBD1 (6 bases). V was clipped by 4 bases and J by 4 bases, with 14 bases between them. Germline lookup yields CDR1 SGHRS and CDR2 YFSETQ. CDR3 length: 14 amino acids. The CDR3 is CASSPGQMSYGYTF. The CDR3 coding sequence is TGCGCCAGCAGCCCCGGACAGATGTCCTATGGCTACACCTTC.

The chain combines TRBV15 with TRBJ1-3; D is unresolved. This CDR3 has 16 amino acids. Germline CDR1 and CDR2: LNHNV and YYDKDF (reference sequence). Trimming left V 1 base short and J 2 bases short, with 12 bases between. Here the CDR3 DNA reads TGTGCCACCAGCAGAGGTGGCTCAGGCACTGGAAACACCATATATTTT. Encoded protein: CATSRGGSGTGNTIYF.

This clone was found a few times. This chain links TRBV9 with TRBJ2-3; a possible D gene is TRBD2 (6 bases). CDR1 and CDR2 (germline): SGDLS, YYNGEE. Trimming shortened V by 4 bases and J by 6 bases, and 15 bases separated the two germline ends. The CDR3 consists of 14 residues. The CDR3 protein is CASSPSGGADTQYF. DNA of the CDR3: TGTGCCAGCAGCCCAAGCGGCGGGGCCGATACGCAGTATTTT.

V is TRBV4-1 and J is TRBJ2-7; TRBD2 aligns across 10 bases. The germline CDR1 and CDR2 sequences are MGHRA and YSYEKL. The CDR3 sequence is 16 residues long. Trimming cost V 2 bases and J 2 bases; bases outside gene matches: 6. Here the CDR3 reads CASSQIRAGGPYEQYF. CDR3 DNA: TGCGCCAGCAGCCAAATTCGAGCGGGGGGGCCCTACGAGCAGTACTTC.

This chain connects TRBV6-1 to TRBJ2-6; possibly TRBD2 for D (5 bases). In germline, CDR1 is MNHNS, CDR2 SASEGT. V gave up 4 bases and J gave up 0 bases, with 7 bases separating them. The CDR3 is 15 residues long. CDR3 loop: CASSGRDSGANVLTF. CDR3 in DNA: TGTGCCAGCAGTGGACGGGACTCTGGGGCCAACGTCCTGACTTTC.

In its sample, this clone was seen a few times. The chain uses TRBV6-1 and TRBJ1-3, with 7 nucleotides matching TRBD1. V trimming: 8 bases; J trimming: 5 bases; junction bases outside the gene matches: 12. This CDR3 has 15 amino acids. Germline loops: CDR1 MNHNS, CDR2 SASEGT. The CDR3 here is CASGWGDSTRNTIYF. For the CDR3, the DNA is TGTGCCAGCGGCTGGGGGGACAGTACCAGAAACACCATATATTTT.

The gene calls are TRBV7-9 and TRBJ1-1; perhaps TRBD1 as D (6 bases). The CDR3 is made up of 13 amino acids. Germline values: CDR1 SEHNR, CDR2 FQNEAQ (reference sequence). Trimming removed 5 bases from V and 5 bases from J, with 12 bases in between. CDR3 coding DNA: TGTGCCAGCAGCATTGGACAGAAAACTGAAGCTTTCTTT. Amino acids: CASSIGQKTEAFF.

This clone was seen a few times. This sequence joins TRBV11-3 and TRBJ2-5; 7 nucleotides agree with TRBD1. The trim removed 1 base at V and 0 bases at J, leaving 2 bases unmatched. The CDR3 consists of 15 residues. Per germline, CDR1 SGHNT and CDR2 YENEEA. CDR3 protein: CASSLGGTDQETQYF. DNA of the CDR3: TGTGCCAGCAGCTTAGGAGGGACAGACCAAGAGACCCAGTACTTC.

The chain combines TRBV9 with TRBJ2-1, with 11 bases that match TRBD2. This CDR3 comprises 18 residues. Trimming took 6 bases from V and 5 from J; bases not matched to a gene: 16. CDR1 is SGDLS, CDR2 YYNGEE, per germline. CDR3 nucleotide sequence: TGTGCCAGCACCCACGGGCTAGCGGGGGGCCGGGACCACAATGAGCAGTTCTTC. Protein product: CASTHGLAGGRDHNEQFF.

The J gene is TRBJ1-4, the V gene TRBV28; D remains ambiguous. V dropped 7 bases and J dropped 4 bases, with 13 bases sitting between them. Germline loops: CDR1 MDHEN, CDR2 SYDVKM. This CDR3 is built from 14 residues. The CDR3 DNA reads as TGTGCCAGCACACACGGGGTTGGTAATGAAAAACTGTTTTTT. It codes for CASTHGVGNEKLFF.